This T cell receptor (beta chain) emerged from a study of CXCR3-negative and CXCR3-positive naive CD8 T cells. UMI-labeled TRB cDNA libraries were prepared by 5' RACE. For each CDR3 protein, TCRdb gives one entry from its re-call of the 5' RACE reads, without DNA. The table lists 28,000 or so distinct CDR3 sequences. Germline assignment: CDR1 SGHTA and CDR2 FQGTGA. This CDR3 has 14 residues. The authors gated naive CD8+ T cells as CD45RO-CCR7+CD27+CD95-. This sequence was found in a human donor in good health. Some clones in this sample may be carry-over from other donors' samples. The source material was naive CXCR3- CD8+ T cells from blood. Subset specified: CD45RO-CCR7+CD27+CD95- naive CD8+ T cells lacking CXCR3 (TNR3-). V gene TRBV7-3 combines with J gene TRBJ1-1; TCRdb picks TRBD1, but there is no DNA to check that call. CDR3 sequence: CASSLGGLNTEAFF.